What follows is one T cell receptor (beta chain) and its context. Its cognate antigen is unknown. The sample originates from a study of cytomegalovirus exposure and HLA in healthy donors. Whole-study results and caveats: In a later analysis, donors in an Asian-associated ancestry cluster reportedly had fewer N-insertions in productive TCRs than the cohort mean. Overall, roughly 160 TCR beta chains were annotated as cytomegalovirus-associated. When analyzed later, a missense DCLRE1C variant was found to be linked to TCR beta V- and J-gene trimming. Owing to their indistinguishability, certain V segments, notably TRBV6-2 and TRBV6-3, were excluded.

Trimming left V 6 bases short and J 8 bases short, with 10 bases between. Germline CDR1 is MDHEN and CDR2 is SYDVKM. The CDR3 runs to 12 residues. Primers: 60 Vbeta forward and 13 Jbeta reverse. Libraries were prepared by immunoSEQ multiplex PCR; TCRdb keeps only in-frame clonotypes and omits some of them. The sample includes 100,000 or so clones, roughly 70% of them seen just once. This sequence was found in a man in his forties or fifties in good health and CMV-seronegative. This sequence joins TRBV28 and TRBJ1-4; D uncertain. The sequenced material came from PBMCs. The CDR3 bases are TGTGCCAGCAGGAGGGTTCGGGAAAAACTGTTTTTT. Translated, it gives CASRRVREKLFF.